This TCR beta chain is drawn from a study of blood T cell repertoires in COVID-19. Trimming took 7 bases from V and 7 from J, leaving 10 bases between them. The germline V gene encodes CDR1 SNHLY and CDR2 FYNNEI. CDR3 length equals 11 residues. Some clones are missing from TCRdb's copy, which holds only in-frame ones; the method was immunoSEQ multiplex PCR. The profile covers some 140,000 clones, with more than 65% appearing a single time and about an eighth taken by the ten largest. The origin of this receptor is a man aged 80 or over with acute or convalescent COVID-19. The material sequenced was peripheral blood. This chain joins TRBV2 and TRBJ1-2; D possibly corresponds to TRBD1 (6 bases). The CDR3 sequence: CASTQGFGYTF. CDR3 nucleotides: TGTGCCAGCACGCAGGGGTTTGGCTACACCTTC.